This is a list of T cell receptor beta chains from one sample in a study of cytomegalovirus exposure and HLA in healthy donors. The data were produced by immunoSEQ multiplex PCR, yet TCRdb's version contains in-frame clones alone and is incomplete. Of about 110,000 clones in the sample, roughly 90% were seen once. Sequencing input: PBMCs. Receptors were obtained from a woman aged 18 to 35 in good health and CMV-seropositive. The CDR3 runs from the conserved cysteine through the conserved F or W. The D gene is left open where the match is weak. Clone size is not always given. Where it is, it says once, few, many or a class for expanded clones.

TRBV18	TRBJ2-7	NA	once	TGTGCCAGCTCACCCCGCTCCTACGAGCAGTACTTC	CASSPRSYEQYF
TRBV19	TRBJ1-6	TRBD1	NA	TGTGCCAGTAGTAGACAGGGTGGCTCCTATAATTCACCCCTCCACTTT	CASSRQGGSYNSPLHF
TRBV4-2	TRBJ2-7	NA	NA	TGTGCCAGCAGCCAGTTTAGCGGAAACTCCTACGAGCAGTACTTC	CASSQFSGNSYEQYF
TRBV27	TRBJ2-2	NA	NA	TGTGCCAGCACCCGGACCGGGGAGCTGTTTTTT	CASTRTGELFF
TRBV6-1	TRBJ1-2	NA	NA	TGTGCCAGCAGTGAGGAGAGCTATGGCTACACCTTC	CASSEESYGYTF
TRBV5-4	TRBJ2-5	NA	NA	TGTGCCAGCAGCTTCGACCAAGAGACCCAGTACTTC	CASSFDQETQYF
TRBV6-5	TRBJ1-2	NA	NA	TGTGCCAGCAGCCCCGGGACAAAGGATGGCTACACCTTC	CASSPGTKDGYTF
TRBV7-9	TRBJ2-3	NA	NA	TGTGCCAGCAGCTTAGCGTTATCCCCAGGGGTTAGTTTCGGTGATACGCAGTATTTT	CASSLALSPGVSFGDTQYF
TRBV6-5	TRBJ1-1	NA	NA	TGTGCCAGCAGTTACTCGCGCACTGAAGCTTTCTTT	CASSYSRTEAFF
TRBV4-1	TRBJ1-6	NA	few	TGCGCCAGCAGCCAAATTTGGACAGCGCTCTCCTATAATTCACCCCTCCACTTT	CASSQIWTALSYNSPLHF
TRBV10-2	TRBJ2-1	TRBD1	once	TGCGCCAGCCGGGACAGAAGCTACAATGAGCAGTTCTTC	CASRDRSYNEQFF
TRBV7-2	TRBJ2-2	NA	NA	TGTGCCAGCAGTCTGTTGTCCACCGGGGAGCTGTTTTTT	CASSLLSTGELFF
TRBV5-5	TRBJ1-1	NA	NA	TGTGCCAGCAGCTCAGGGAACACAGGTGAAGCTTTCTTT	CASSSGNTGEAFF
TRBV28	TRBJ1-2	TRBD1	NA	TGTGCCAGCAGTTTACCCCAGGGGGTTATCTATGGCTACACCTTC	CASSLPQGVIYGYTF
TRBV27	TRBJ1-4	NA	NA	TGTGCCAGCAGTTTAAGGCAGAGCCCCCAGGCAACTAATGAAAAACTGTTTTTT	CASSLRQSPQATNEKLFF
TRBV4-3	TRBJ1-4	TRBD1	NA	TGCGCCAGCAGCCAAGATAGCGGATGGGGACAGGGACTGTTTTTT	CASSQDSGWGQGLFF
TRBV4-3	TRBJ1-2	TRBD1	NA	TGCGCCAGCAGCCAAGCCTCCGGGACAGGTTATGGCTACACCTTC	CASSQASGTGYGYTF
TRBV7-8	TRBJ2-1	NA	once	TGTGCCAGCAGCTTCACAGAGATTCCCTACAATGAGCAGTTCTTC	CASSFTEIPYNEQFF
TRBV19	TRBJ2-4	TRBD2	NA	TGTGCCAGTAGTACGGCGGGGGGGCTGGCCAAAAACATTCAGTACTTC	CASSTAGGLAKNIQYF
TRBV6-1	TRBJ2-3	NA	once	TGTGCCAGCAGTGGATCACAGGGTCGGGGTGTGGATACGCAGTATTTT	CASSGSQGRGVDTQYF
TRBV7-9	TRBJ1-6	NA	few	TGTGCCAGCAGGCCTACGGGGGTCGGTTCACCCCTCCACTTT	CASRPTGVGSPLHF
TRBV13	TRBJ2-2	TRBD1	NA	TGTGCCAGCAGCTTCCGGGACAGGGACGGGGAGCTGTTTTTT	CASSFRDRDGELFF
TRBV2	TRBJ1-6	NA	few	TGTGCCAGCAGTGGTAGTGACAGAATGGACTATAATTCACCCCTCCACTTT	CASSGSDRMDYNSPLHF
TRBV2	TRBJ1-6	NA	NA	TGTGCCAGCAGTGAACAGGGAGGCAATTCACCCCTCCACTTT	CASSEQGGNSPLHF
TRBV19	TRBJ1-5	TRBD1	once	TGTGCCAGTAGCACGACAGGGTGGGCCCCGGCCCAGCATTTT	CASSTTGWAPAQHF
TRBV10-1	TRBJ2-7	TRBD1	few	TGCGCCAGCAGCCTCGGACAGGGCTACGAGCAGTACTTC	CASSLGQGYEQYF
TRBV4-3	TRBJ2-3	NA	NA	TGCGCCAGCAGCCATCTTAGGACAGCCACAGATACGCAGTATTTT	CASSHLRTATDTQYF